This entry describes one TCR beta chain. The antigen remains unidentified. These data originate in a study of CD8+ T cells in alopecia areata. In each case, RNA was isolated and then reverse transcribed into cDNA as the sequencing template. The data were produced by immunoSEQ multiplex PCR, yet TCRdb's version contains in-frame clones alone and is incomplete. The sample includes roughly 23,000 clones, about 50% of them seen just once. Study-level points and caveats: Scalp samples also yield sequences from resident alphabeta T cells of normal skin. Across lesional scalp, and particularly alopecia totalis/universalis, clonality surpassed that of normal scalp.

Germline-derived CDR1 and CDR2 are SGHVS and FNYEAQ. This CDR3 has 15 residues. Trimming shortened V by 0 bases and J by 8 bases, and 13 bases separated the two germline ends. Peripheral blood and lesional scalp punch biopsies came from alopecia areata patients. CD4+ and CD8+ T cells were sorted from PBMCs stained for CD3, CD4 and CD8. The receptor comes from a human donor with alopecia areata. Sequencing was carried out using NKG2D-high CD8+ T cells sorted from blood. This chain connects TRBV7-6 to TRBJ2-2; D call uncertain. The CDR3 loop reads CASSLAPQNSGELFF. CDR3 coding DNA: TGTGCCAGCAGCTTAGCACCCCAGAATTCGGGGGAGCTGTTTTTT. Variable domain in full (rest from reference TRBV7-6 and TRBJ2-2): GAGVSQSPRYKVTKRGQDVALRCDPISGHVSLYWYRQALGQGPEFLTYFNYEAQQDKSGLPNDRFSAERPEGSISTLTIQRTEQRDSAMYRCASSLAPQNSGELFFGEGSRLTVL.